The table lists the clone carrying this TCR beta chain with a few counts. Its antigen is not known. This sample is part of a study of cytotoxic CD8 clonotypes in ibrutinib-treated CLL. Study-level background: After a median of around 70 months, about 14 patients stayed remitted and roughly 12 progressed; responses had been partial in roughly 25 and complete in 2.

Germline V gives CDR1 SGDLS, CDR2 YYNGEE. Trimming stripped 0 bases from V and 14 bases from J, with 12 bases between. The CDR3 length is 13 residues. Data came from immunoSEQ multiplex PCR; TCRdb stores just in-frame clones and leaves some out. Of tens of thousands of clones detected, about 64% appear once; the ten largest clones hold approximately 5.2%. Study observations and caveats: Few clonotypes were public, and these shrank or held steady under treatment. Sustained-remission and progressing patients had different sampling times. At the start, clonality exceeded age-matched healthy donors and followed circulating CD8+ T-cell counts.

This TCR came from a human donor with chronic lymphocytic leukemia. V gene TRBV9 combines with J gene TRBJ1-6, with D maybe TRBD1 (5 bases). Specimen: PBMCs, collected after 12 months of ibrutinib treatment. This CDR3 is CASSVGGRSTLHF. For the CDR3, the DNA is TGTGCCAGCAGCGTAGGGGGGAGGTCCACCCTCCACTTT. Using reference TRBV9 and TRBJ1-6 for the parts outside the CDR3, the full variable domain is DSGVTQTPKHLITATGQRVTLRCSPRSGDLSVYWYQQSLDQGLQFLIQYYNGEERAKGNILERFSAQQFPDLHSELNLSSLELGDSALYFCASSVGGRSTLHFGNGTRLTVT.